This T cell receptor (beta chain) was captured in a study of Graves' ophthalmopathy and Graves' hyperthyroidism. General observations from the study: Blood repertoires reportedly contained most expanded thyroid clonotypes above 0.001 frequency. Prediction of ophthalmopathy progression reached about 71% sensitivity and under 80% specificity. Distinction of ophthalmopathy from stable hyperthyroidism by a 13-signature model reached approximately 88% sensitivity and roughly 81% specificity.

Beta-chain TCR CDR3 regions were amplified from RNA transcripts. Second-round multiplex PCR came after a first-round RT-PCR that employed HTBI primers. TCRdb processed the multiplex PCR reads anew with MiXCR; each CDR3 protein has one entry. In the table there are about 50,000 distinct CDR3 sequences, under 55% of which are singletons. Germline lookup yields CDR1 SSHAT and CDR2 FNYEAQ (reference sequence). The CDR3 is made up of 16 amino acids. This clonotype was counted between two and nine times. Its antigen is not known. The junction departs from germline at one end; a sequencing error may be responsible.

This TCR came from an adult woman with Graves' ophthalmopathy. Specimen: peripheral blood. The rearrangement uses TRBV7-7 and TRBJ2-3, with TRBD2 matching over 10 bases. The CDR3 protein is CASSRGLAGATDTQYF. The CDR3 coding sequence is TGTGCTAGCAGCAGGGGGCTAGCGGGAGCAACAGATACGCAGTATTTT.